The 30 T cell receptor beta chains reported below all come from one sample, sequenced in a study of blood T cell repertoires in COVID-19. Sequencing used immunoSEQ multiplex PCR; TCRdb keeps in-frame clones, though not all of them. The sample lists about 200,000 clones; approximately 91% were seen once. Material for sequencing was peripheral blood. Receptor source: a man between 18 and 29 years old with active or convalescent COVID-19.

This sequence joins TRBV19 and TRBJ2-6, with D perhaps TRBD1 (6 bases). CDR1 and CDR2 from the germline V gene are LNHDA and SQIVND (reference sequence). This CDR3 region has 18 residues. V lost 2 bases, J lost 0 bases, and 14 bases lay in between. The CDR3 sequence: CASSIRGIAVSGANVLTF. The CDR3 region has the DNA TGTGCCAGTAGTATAAGGGGGATTGCGGTCTCTGGGGCCAACGTCCTGACTTTC.

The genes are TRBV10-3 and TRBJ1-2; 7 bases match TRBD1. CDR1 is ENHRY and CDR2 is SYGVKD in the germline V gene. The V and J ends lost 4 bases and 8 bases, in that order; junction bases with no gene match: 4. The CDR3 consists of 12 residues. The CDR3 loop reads CAISGDSRGYTF. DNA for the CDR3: TGTGCCATCAGTGGGGACAGTCGGGGCTACACCTTC.

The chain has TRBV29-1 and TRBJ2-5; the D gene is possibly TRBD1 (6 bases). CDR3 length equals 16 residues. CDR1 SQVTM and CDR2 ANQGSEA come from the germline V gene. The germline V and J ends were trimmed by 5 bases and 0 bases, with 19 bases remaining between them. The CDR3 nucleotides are TGCAGCGTTACAAAAGGGGGACGGATGTACCAAGAGACCCAGTACTTC. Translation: CSVTKGGRMYQETQYF.

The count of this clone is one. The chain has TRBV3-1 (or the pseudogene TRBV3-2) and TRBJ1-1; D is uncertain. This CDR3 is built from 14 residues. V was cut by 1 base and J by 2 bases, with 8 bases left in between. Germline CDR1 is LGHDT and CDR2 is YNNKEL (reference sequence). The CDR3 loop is CASSQVGANTEAFF. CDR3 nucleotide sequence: TGTGCCAGCAGCCAAGTAGGAGCCAACACTGAAGCTTTCTTT.

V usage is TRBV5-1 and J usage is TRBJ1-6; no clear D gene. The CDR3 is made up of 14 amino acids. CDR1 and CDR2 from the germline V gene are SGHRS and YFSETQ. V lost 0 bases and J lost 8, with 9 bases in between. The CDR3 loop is CASSLVSRDSPLHF. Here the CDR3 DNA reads TGCGCCAGCAGCTTGGTCAGTCGTGATTCACCCCTCCACTTT.

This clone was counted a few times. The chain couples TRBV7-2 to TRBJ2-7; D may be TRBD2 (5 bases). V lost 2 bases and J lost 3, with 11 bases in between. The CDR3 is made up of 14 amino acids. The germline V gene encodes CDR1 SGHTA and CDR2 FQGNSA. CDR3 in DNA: TGTGCCAGCAGCTTAATCCTAGCCGACTACGAGCAGTACTTC. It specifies CASSLILADYEQYF.

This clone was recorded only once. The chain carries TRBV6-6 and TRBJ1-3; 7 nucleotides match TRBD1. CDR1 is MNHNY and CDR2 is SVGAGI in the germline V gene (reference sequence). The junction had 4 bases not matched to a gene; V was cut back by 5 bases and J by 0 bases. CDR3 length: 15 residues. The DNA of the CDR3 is TGTGCCAGCAGTGGGGGACAGAACTCTGGAAACACCATATATTTT. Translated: CASSGGQNSGNTIYF.

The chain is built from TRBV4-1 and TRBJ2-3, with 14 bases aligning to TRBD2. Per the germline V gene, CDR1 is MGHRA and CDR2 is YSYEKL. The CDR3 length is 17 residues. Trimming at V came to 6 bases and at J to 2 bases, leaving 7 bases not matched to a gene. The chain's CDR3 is CASSSGLAGGNTDTQYF. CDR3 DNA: TGCGCCAGCAGTTCCGGACTAGCGGGGGGAAACACAGATACGCAGTATTTT.

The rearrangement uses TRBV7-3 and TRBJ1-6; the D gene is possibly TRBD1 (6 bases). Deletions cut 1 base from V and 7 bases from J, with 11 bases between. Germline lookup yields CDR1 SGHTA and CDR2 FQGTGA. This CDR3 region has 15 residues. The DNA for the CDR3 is TGTGCCAGCAGCTTAAATGGGGGCCAAAATTCACCCCTCCACTTT. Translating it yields CASSLNGGQNSPLHF.

The CDR3 sequence is CAWVRGRGYTF. The CDR3 region has the DNA TGTGCCTGGGTAAGGGGTCGTGGCTACACCTTC. The genes are TRBV30 and TRBJ1-2, with D tentatively TRBD1 (5 bases). The V end lost 5 bases, the J end lost 7 bases, and 11 bases lay between the germline ends. CDR1 and CDR2 (germline): GTSNPN, SVGIG (reference sequence). The CDR3 is made up of 11 amino acids.

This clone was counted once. CDR3 DNA: TGCGCCAGCAGCCTTACTGAGGGGGTTAGGAGCGAAAAACTGTTTTTT. Translation: CASSLTEGVRSEKLFF. V usage is TRBV4-1 and J usage is TRBJ1-4; D might be TRBD1 (6 bases). This CDR3 spans 16 amino acids. CDR1 is MGHRA, CDR2 YSYEKL, per germline. Trimming cost V 4 bases and J 8 bases, with 20 bases left between them.

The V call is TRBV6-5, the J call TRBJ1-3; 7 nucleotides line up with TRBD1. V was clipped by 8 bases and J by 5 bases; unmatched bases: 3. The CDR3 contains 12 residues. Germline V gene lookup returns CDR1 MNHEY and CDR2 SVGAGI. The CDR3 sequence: CASQTGRNTIYF. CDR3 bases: TGTGCCAGCCAGACAGGGAGAAACACCATATATTTT.

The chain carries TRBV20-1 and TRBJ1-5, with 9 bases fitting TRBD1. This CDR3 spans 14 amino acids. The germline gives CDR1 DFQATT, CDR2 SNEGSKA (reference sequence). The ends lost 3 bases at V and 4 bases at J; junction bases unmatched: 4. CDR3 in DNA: TGCAGTGCTAGTCTCGGACAGGGGAATCAGCCCCAGCATTTT. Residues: CSASLGQGNQPQHF.

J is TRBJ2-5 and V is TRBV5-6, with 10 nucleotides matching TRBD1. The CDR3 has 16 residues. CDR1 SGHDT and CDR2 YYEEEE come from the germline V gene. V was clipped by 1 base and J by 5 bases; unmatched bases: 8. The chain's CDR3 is CASSLLGQGPRETQYF. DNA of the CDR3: TGTGCCAGCAGCTTGCTGGGACAGGGGCCTCGGGAGACCCAGTACTTC.

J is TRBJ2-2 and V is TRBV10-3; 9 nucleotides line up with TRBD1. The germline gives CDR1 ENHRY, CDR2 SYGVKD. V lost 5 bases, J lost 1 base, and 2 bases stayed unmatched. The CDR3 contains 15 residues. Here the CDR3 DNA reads TGTGCCATCAGTCCGGGACAGGGGAACACCGGGGAGCTGTTTTTT. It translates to CAISPGQGNTGELFF.

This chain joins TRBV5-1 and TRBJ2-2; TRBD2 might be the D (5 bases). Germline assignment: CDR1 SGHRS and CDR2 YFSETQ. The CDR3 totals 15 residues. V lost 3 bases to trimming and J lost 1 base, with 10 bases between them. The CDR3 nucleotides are TGCGCCAGCAGCTACCGGGATTTGAACACCGGGGAGCTGTTTTTT. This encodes CASSYRDLNTGELFF.

For the CDR3, the DNA is TGTGCCAGCAGGGTGCAGGGAACTAACAATGAGCAGTTCTTC. It codes for CASRVQGTNNEQFF. The chain is built from TRBV6-6 and TRBJ2-1; perhaps TRBD1 as D (5 bases). Trimming took off 6 bases at V and 5 bases at J, with 14 bases between the two ends. This CDR3 has 14 residues. In germline, CDR1 is MNHNY, CDR2 SVGAGI (reference sequence).

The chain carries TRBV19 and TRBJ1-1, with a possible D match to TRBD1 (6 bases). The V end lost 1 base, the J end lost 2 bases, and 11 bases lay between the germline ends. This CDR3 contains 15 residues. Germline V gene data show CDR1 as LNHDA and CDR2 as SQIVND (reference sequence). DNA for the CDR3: TGTGCCAGTAGTATAGGTTGGGGGCGAAACACTGAAGCTTTCTTT. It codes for CASSIGWGRNTEAFF. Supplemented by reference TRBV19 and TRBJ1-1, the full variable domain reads DGGITQSPKYLFRKEGQNVTLSCEQNLNHDAMYWYRQDPGQGLRLIYYSQIVNDFQKGDIAEGYSVSREKKESFPLTVTSAQKNPTAFYLCASSIGWGRNTEAFFGQGTRLTVV.

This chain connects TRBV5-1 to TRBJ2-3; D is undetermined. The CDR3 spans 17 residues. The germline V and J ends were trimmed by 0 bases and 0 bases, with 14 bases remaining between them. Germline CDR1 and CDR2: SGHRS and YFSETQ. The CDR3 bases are TGCGCCAGCAGCTTGGTGAACAGTCGAAGTAGCACAGATACGCAGTATTTT. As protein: CASSLVNSRSSTDTQYF.

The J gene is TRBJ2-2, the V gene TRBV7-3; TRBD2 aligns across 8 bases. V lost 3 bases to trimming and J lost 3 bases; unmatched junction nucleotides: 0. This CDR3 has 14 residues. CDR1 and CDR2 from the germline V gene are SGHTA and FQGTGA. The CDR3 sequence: CASSFSGDTGELFF. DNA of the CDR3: TGTGCCAGCAGCTTTAGCGGGGACACCGGGGAGCTGTTTTTT.

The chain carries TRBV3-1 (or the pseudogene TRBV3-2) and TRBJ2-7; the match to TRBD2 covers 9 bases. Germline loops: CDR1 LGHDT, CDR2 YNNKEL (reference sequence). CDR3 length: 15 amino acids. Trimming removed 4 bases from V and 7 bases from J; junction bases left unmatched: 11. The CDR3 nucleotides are TGTGCCAGCAGCCCGGACCGACTAGCGGTGGGGGAGCAGTACTTC. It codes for CASSPDRLAVGEQYF.

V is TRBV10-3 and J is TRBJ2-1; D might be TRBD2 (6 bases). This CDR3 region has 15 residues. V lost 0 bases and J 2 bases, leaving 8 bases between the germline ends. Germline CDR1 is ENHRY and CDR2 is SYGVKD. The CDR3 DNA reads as TGTGCCATCAGTGAGTCAGCGGGTACCTACAATGAGCAGTTCTTC. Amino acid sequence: CAISESAGTYNEQFF.

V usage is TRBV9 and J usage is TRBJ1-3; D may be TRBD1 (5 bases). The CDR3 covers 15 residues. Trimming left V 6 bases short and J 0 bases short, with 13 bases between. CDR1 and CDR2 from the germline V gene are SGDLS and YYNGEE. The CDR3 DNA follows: TGTGCCAGCAAAAGGGGTCACAGCTCTGGAAACACCATATATTTT. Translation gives CASKRGHSSGNTIYF.

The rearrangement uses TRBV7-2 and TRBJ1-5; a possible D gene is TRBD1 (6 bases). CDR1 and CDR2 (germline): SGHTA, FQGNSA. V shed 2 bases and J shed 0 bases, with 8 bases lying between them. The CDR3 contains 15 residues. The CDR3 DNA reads TGTGCCAGCAGCTTATCAGGGGTTAGCAATCAGCCCCAGCATTTT. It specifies CASSLSGVSNQPQHF.

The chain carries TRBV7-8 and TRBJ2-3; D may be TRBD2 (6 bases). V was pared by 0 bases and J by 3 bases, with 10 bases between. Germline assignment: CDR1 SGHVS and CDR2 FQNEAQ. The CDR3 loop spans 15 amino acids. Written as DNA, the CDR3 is TGTGCCAGCAGCTTAGCGGGAGGTATGACAGATACGCAGTATTTT. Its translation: CASSLAGGMTDTQYF.

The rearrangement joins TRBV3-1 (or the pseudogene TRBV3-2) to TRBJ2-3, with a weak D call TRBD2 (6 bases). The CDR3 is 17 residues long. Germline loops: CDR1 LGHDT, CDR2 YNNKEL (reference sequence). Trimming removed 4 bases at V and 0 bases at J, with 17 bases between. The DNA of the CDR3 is TGTGCCAGCAGCCCTTGGGAGGAATCATCTAGCACAGATACGCAGTATTTT. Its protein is CASSPWEESSSTDTQYF.

The CDR3 sequence is CASSSYTGELFF. CDR3 coding DNA: TGTGCCAGCAGCTCCTACACCGGGGAGCTGTTTTTT. The genes are TRBV11-3 and TRBJ2-2; D is unclear. Trimming took off 4 bases at V and 3 bases at J, with 3 bases between the two ends. The CDR3 is made up of 12 amino acids. CDR1 and CDR2 from the germline V gene are SGHNT and YENEEA.

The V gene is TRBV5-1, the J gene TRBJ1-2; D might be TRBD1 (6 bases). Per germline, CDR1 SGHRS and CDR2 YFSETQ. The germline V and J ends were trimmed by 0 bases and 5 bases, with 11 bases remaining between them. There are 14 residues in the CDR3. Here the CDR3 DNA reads TGCGCCAGCAGCTTGGTCCAGACAGGTTATGGCTACACCTTC. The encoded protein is CASSLVQTGYGYTF.

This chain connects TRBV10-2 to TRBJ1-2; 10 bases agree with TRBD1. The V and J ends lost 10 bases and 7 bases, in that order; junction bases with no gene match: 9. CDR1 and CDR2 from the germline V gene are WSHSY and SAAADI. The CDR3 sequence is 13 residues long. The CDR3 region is CAICADRGAGYTF. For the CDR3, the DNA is TGCGCCATATGCGCGGACAGGGGGGCTGGCTACACCTTC.

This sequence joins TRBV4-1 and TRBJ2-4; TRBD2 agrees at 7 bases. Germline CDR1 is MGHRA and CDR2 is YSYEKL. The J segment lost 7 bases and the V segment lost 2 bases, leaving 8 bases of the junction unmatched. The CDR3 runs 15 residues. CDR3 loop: CASSQPGGRGNIQYF. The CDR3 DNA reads TGCGCCAGCAGCCAACCGGGAGGCCGTGGGAACATTCAGTACTTC.